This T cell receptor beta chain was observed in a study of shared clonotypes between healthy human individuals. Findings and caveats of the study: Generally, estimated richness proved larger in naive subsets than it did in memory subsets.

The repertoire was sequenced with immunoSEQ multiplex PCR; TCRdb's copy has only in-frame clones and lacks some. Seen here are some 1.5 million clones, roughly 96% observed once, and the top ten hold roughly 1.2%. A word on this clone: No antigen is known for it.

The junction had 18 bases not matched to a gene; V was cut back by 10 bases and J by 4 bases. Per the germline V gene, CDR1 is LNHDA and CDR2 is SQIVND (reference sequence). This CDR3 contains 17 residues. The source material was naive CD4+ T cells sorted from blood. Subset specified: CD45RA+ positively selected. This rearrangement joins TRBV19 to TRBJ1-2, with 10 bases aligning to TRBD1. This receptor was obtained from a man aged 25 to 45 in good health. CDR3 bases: TGTGCCACCCGCGAGGGGACAGGGGTCGATAAGCTCTATGGCTACACCTTC. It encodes CATREGTGVDKLYGYTF.